In this sample, the clone carrying this T cell receptor (beta chain) turned up many times. This sample stems from a study of T cells in Graves' hyperthyroidism and ophthalmopathy. RNA transcripts provided the source from which TCR beta CDR3 regions were amplified. Carried out on the TCR CDR3, a first-round RT-PCR used the HTBI primer set. TCRdb re-analysed the multiplex PCR reads in MiXCR, keeping a single row per CDR3 protein. The sample has approximately 200,000 distinct CDR3 sequences, around 16% seen once. The study excluded patients with uncontrolled infection, other autoimmune disease, pregnancy or lactation. Clinical symptoms, serum thyroxine, TRAb, thyroid ultrasound and orbital computed tomography informed diagnoses. The CDR3 extends over 13 amino acids. V shed 5 bases and J 8 bases; nucleotides not matched to a gene: 9. Germline CDR1 is DFQATT and CDR2 is SNEGSKA (reference sequence).

The V call is TRBV20-1, the J call TRBJ1-1; TRBD1 aligns across 9 bases. The sequenced sample was blood. This sequence originates from a man between 35 and 55 years old with Graves' hyperthyroidism. This CDR3 reads CSAPGQGISEAFF. CDR3 in DNA: TGCAGTGCTCCGGGACAGGGTATTTCCGAAGCTTTCTTT.